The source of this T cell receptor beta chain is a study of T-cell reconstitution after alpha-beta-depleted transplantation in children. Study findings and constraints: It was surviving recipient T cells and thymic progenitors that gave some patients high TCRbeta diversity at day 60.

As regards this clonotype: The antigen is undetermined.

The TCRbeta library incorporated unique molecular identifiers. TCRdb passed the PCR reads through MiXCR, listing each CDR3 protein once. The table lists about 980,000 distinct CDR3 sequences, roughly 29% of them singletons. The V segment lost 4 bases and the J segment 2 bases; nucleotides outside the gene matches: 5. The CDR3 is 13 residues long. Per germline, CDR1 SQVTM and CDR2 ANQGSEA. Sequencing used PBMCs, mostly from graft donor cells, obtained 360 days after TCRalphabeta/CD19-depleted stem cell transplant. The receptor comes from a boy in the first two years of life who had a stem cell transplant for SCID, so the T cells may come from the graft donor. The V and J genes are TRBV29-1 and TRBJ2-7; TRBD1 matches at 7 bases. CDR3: CSVVKTGAYEQYF. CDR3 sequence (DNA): TGCAGCGTTGTAAAAACAGGGGCCTACGAGCAGTACTTC.